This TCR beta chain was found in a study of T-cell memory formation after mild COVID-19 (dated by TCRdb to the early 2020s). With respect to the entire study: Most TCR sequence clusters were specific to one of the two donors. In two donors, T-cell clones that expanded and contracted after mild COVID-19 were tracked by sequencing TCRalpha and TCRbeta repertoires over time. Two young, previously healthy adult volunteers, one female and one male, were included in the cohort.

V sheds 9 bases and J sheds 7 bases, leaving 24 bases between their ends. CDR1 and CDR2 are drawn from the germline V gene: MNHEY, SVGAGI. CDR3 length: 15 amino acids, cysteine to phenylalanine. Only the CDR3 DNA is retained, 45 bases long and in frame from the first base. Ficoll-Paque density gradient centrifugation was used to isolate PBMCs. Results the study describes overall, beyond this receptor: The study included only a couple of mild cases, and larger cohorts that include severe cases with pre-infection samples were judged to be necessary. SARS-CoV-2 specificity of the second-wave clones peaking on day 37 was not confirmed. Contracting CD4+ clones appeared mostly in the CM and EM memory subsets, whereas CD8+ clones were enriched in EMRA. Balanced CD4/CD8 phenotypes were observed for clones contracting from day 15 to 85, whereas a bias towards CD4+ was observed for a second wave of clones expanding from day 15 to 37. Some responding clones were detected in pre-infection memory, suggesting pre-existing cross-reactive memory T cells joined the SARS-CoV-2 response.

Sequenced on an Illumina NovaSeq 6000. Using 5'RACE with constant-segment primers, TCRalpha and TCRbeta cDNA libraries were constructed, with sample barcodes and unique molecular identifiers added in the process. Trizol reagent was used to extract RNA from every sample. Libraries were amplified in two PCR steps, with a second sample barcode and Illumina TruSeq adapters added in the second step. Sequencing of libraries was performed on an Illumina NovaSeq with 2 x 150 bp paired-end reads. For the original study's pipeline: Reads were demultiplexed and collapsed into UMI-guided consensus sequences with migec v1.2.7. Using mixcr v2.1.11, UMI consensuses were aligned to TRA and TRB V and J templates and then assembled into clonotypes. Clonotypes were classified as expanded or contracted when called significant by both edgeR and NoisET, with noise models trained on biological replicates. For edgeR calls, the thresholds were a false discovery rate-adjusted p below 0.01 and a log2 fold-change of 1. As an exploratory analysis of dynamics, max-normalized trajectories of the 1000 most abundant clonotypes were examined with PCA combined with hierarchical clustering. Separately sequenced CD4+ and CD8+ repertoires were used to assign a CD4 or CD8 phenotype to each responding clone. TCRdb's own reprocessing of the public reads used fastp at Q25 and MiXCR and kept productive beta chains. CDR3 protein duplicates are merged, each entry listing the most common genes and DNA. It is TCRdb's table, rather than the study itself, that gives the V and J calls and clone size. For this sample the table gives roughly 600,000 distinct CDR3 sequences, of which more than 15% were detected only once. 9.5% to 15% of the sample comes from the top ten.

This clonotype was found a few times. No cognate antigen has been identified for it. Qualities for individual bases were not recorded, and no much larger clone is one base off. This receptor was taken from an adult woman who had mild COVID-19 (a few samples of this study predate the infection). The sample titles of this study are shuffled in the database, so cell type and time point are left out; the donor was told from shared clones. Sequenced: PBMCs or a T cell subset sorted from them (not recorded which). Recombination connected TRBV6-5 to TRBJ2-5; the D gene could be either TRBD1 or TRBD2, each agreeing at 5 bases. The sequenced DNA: TGTGCCAGTGCCTCTTTCCAGGGCACTGGGGGGACCCAGTACTTC. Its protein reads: CASASFQGTGGTQYF.